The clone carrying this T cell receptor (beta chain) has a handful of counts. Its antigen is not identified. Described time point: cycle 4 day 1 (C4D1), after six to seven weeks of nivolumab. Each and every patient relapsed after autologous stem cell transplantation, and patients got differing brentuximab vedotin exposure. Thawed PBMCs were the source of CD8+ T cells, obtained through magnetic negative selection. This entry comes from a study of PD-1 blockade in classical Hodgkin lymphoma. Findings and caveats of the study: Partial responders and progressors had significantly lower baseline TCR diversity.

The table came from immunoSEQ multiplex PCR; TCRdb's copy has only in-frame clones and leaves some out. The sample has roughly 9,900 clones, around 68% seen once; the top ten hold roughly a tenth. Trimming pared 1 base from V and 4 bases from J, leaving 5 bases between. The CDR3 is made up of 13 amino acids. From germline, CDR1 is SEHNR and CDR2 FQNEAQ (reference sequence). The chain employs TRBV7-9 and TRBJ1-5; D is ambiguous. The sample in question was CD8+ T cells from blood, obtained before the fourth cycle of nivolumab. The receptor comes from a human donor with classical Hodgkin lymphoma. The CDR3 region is CASSLGPNQPQHF. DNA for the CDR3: TGTGCCAGCAGCTTAGGACCAAATCAGCCCCAGCATTTT.